Below, 28 T cell receptor beta chains from the same sample are listed, as sequenced in a study of shared clonotypes between healthy human individuals. TCRdb's copy holds only in-frame clones and misses some; the assay was immunoSEQ multiplex PCR. The table includes 600,000 to 750,000 clones, 55% to 75% detected once. The sample consisted of memory CD4+ T cells sorted from blood. Subset denoted: CD45RA-negative fraction. The receptors shown here come from a woman aged 30 to 39 in good health.

The genes are TRBV4-1 and TRBJ2-2; D is possibly TRBD2 (6 bases). The CDR3 loop spans 16 amino acids. Trimming removed 4 bases at V and 1 base at J, with 13 bases between. Germline V lookup: CDR1 MGHRA, CDR2 YSYEKL. The CDR3 bases are TGCGCCAGCAGCCGATCCGGGACTGGGAACACCGGGGAGCTGTTTTTT. This encodes CASSRSGTGNTGELFF.

The chain links TRBV5-1 to TRBJ2-1; 7 bases fit TRBD1. The germline gives CDR1 SGHRS, CDR2 YFSETQ. The length of the CDR3 is 14 residues. With 2 bases clipped from V and 5 bases from J, the junction kept 4 bases outside the gene matches. Here the CDR3 DNA reads TGCGCCAGCAGCTTCGGACAGGCCCACAATGAGCAGTTCTTC. It translates to CASSFGQAHNEQFF.

The chain links TRBV11-1 to TRBJ2-1; D may be TRBD1 (6 bases). The germline V and J ends were trimmed by 6 bases and 5 bases, with 17 bases remaining between them. CDR1 and CDR2 (germline): SGHAT, FQDESV (reference sequence). The CDR3 spans 15 residues. In DNA, the CDR3 is TGTGCCAGCAGTACAGGGCAGGGGACCAACAATGAGCAGTTCTTC. Residues: CASSTGQGTNNEQFF.

This sequence joins TRBV7-8 and TRBJ2-7; D not resolved. The germline V gene has CDR1 SGHVS and CDR2 FQNEAQ. Trimming left V 1 base short and J 6 bases short, with 10 bases between. The CDR3 sequence is 13 residues long. The CDR3 protein is CASSLVLRIEQYF. In DNA, the CDR3 is TGTGCCAGCAGCTTAGTGCTGAGAATCGAGCAGTACTTC.

The rearrangement joins TRBV28 to TRBJ2-5, with D possibly being TRBD2 (6 bases). The length of the CDR3 is 13 residues. CDR1 and CDR2 from the germline V gene are MDHEN and SYDVKM. Trimming removed 6 bases at V and 4 bases at J, with 12 bases between. Here the CDR3 reads CASRPEGRETQYF. The CDR3 DNA reads TGTGCCAGCAGACCGGAGGGCCGAGAGACCCAGTACTTC.

The chain combines TRBV7-9 with TRBJ1-4, with 10 bases fitting TRBD1. Unmatched junction bases numbered 4, after V lost 6 bases and J lost 6 bases. The CDR3 is 14 amino acids. Germline CDR1 reads SEHNR; CDR2 reads FQNEAQ (reference sequence). DNA for the CDR3: TGTGCCAGCAGTAGGACAGGGGGGCATGAAAAACTGTTTTTT. Its translation: CASSRTGGHEKLFF.

This clone was observed a handful of times. This chain joins TRBV15 and TRBJ2-1, with TRBD2 matching 7 bases. The CDR3 sequence is 15 residues long. CDR1 LNHNV and CDR2 YYDKDF come from the germline V gene (reference sequence). The junction had 3 bases not matched to a gene; V was cut back by 0 bases and J by 4 bases. The DNA for the CDR3 is TGTGCCACCAGCAGAGATAAAGCGGGATACAATGAGCAGTTCTTC. The encoded protein is CATSRDKAGYNEQFF.

The chain joins TRBV5-6 to TRBJ1-1, with D perhaps matching TRBD1 (6 bases). This CDR3 has 15 residues. Germline V lookup: CDR1 SGHDT, CDR2 YYEEEE. V dropped 2 bases and J dropped 10 bases, with 21 bases sitting between them. CDR3 bases: TGTGCCAGCAGCTTAATTACAGGGTTCGGGGGAGCAGCTTTCTTT. Protein: CASSLITGFGGAAFF.

A few counts support this clone. The chain is built from TRBV7-9 and TRBJ1-5; D remains ambiguous. This CDR3 region has 12 residues. V was shortened by 1 base and J by 9 bases, with 7 bases between the two germline ends. Germline CDR1 is SEHNR and CDR2 is FQNEAQ (reference sequence). The CDR3, as DNA: TGTGCCAGCAGCTTAGAGGTAGGGCCCCAGCATTTT. As protein: CASSLEVGPQHF.

The rearrangement links TRBV7-6 to TRBJ2-5; TRBD1 is a possible D gene (5 bases). V was shortened by 1 base and J by 4 bases, with 13 bases between the two germline ends. The CDR3 spans 15 residues. CDR1 and CDR2 from the germline V gene are SGHVS and FNYEAQ. CDR3 region: CASSLVPRVRETQYF. CDR3 coding DNA: TGTGCCAGCAGCTTAGTCCCCAGGGTCAGAGAGACCCAGTACTTC.

V is TRBV6-1 and J is TRBJ1-5, with 7 bases aligning to TRBD1. The CDR3 loop spans 15 amino acids. Germline CDR1 and CDR2: MNHNS and SASEGT. V shed 8 bases, J shed 7 bases, and the junction held 14 bases outside the gene matches. The CDR3 DNA is TGTGCCAGCCGATCTCTAGACAGGGAAGGACAGCCCCAGCATTTT. Translated: CASRSLDREGQPQHF.

J is TRBJ2-5 and V is TRBV9, with 8 bases matching TRBD2. CDR3 size: 17 residues. J lost 3 bases, V lost 1 base, and 11 bases had no gene match. Looked up from germline, CDR1 is SGDLS and CDR2 is YYNGEE. The CDR3 coding sequence is TGTGCCAGCAGCGTAAATCCGAGGGAACTAGCGGAAGAGACCCAGTACTTC. Encoded protein: CASSVNPRELAEETQYF.

CDR3 nucleotides: TGTGCCAGCACACGAATGCCGGGCCACGAGCAGTACTTC. Residues: CASTRMPGHEQYF. This chain links TRBV6-5 with TRBJ2-7; D is unresolved. CDR3 length: 13 amino acids. CDR1 is MNHEY, CDR2 SVGAGI, per germline. V lost 7 bases, J lost 5 bases, and 15 bases lay in between.

J is TRBJ1-1 and V is TRBV28; a weak D match, TRBD1 (5 bases). V lost 7 bases to trimming and J lost 5 bases, with 20 bases between them. This CDR3 is built from 15 residues. Germline V gene sequence: CDR1 MDHEN, CDR2 SYDVKM. CDR3 in DNA: TGTGCCAGCAAAGTCGAGGGAAGGGGTTCGACTGAAGCTTTCTTT. Its protein is CASKVEGRGSTEAFF.

This clone showed up just a few times. The chain links TRBV6-5 to TRBJ2-7; D unclear. CDR1 and CDR2 (germline): MNHEY, SVGAGI. Trimming left V 5 bases short and J 3 bases short, with 14 bases between. The CDR3 is 14 residues long. DNA of the CDR3: TGTGCCAGCAGTGTACAGAGTCAGAACTACGAGCAGTACTTC. Residues: CASSVQSQNYEQYF.

About this clone: The identical CDR3 is also encoded by other nucleotide sequences in the sample. V and J are TRBV10-1 and TRBJ2-1; tentatively, D is TRBD2 (6 bases). CDR1 and CDR2 from the germline V gene are WNHNN and SYGVQD (reference sequence). The V end was cut by 5 bases, the J end by 4 bases, with 15 bases between. The CDR3 consists of 15 residues. CDR3 loop: CASSTPSGRYNEQFF. The CDR3 region has the DNA TGCGCCAGCAGTACCCCATCGGGGAGGTACAATGAGCAGTTCTTC.

The J gene is TRBJ2-7, the V gene TRBV27; 7 bases line up with TRBD1. The CDR3 spans 13 residues. Germline CDR1 and CDR2: MNHEY and SMNVEV (reference sequence). Germline trimming cut 5 bases from V and 4 bases from J; bases unmatched to any gene: 5. CDR3 in amino acids: CASSLDREYEQYF. The CDR3 bases are TGTGCCAGCAGTCTCGACAGGGAGTACGAGCAGTACTTC.

The chain carries TRBV27 and TRBJ1-4, with no clear D. CDR1 and CDR2 (germline): MNHEY, SMNVEV (reference sequence). Trimming shortened V by 3 bases and J by 0 bases, and 8 bases separated the two germline ends. This CDR3 contains 15 residues. The CDR3 is CASSFPLATNEKLFF. In DNA, the CDR3 is TGTGCCAGCAGTTTTCCGCTCGCAACTAATGAAAAACTGTTTTTT.

The chain links TRBV19 to TRBJ1-4, with 7 bases fitting TRBD1. V lost 6 bases, J lost 5 bases, and 9 bases stayed unmatched. The germline gives CDR1 LNHDA, CDR2 SQIVND (reference sequence). The CDR3 has 15 amino acids. CDR3 sequence reads: CASRATTGLNEKLFF. Here the CDR3 DNA reads TGTGCCAGTAGGGCAACGACAGGGTTGAATGAAAAACTGTTTTTT.

The chain couples TRBV28 to TRBJ2-7; 13 bases line up with TRBD2. The CDR3 consists of 16 residues. The germline V gene encodes CDR1 MDHEN and CDR2 SYDVKM. V shed 4 bases, J shed 2 bases, and the junction held 5 bases outside the gene matches. CDR3 in DNA: TGTGCCAGCAGTTCCTGGACTAGCGGGAGCCCCTACGAGCAGTACTTC. This sequence encodes CASSSWTSGSPYEQYF. The complete variable domain, with remaining parts taken from reference TRBV28 and TRBJ2-7, reads DVKVTQSSRYLVKRTGEKVFLECVQDMDHENMFWYRQDPGLGLRLIYFSYDVKMKEKGDIPEGYSVSREKKERFSLILESASTNQTSMYLCASSSWTSGSPYEQYFGPGTRLTVT.

There are a few counts of this clone. The CDR3 coding sequence is TGTGCCAGCTCACCACCGAGAGCTACAGCCTACGAGCAGTACTTC. This sequence encodes CASSPPRATAYEQYF. The gene calls are TRBV18 and TRBJ2-7; no reliable D call. Germline-derived CDR1 and CDR2 are KGHSH and LQKENI. V lost 0 bases, J lost 2 bases, and 11 bases lay in between. This CDR3 is 15 amino acids long.

In DNA, the CDR3 is TGCGCCAGCAGCGAACTAGCGGGCAACACCGGGGAGCTGTTTTTT. This sequence encodes CASSELAGNTGELFF. This chain uses TRBV5-1 with TRBJ2-2; TRBD2 matches 9 bases. This CDR3 is built from 15 residues. V trimming: 4 bases; J trimming: 2 bases; junction bases outside the gene matches: 3. CDR1 and CDR2 from the germline V gene are SGHRS and YFSETQ.

V is TRBV11-2 and J is TRBJ2-7; D unclear. V was shortened by 3 bases and J by 2 bases, with 11 bases between the two germline ends. Germline V gene lookup returns CDR1 SGHAT and CDR2 FQNNGV. The CDR3 is made up of 14 amino acids. The CDR3 is CASSFSAETYEQYF. Here the CDR3 DNA reads TGTGCCAGCAGCTTTTCGGCGGAGACCTACGAGCAGTACTTC.

This clone has more than one count but fewer than ten. This chain uses TRBV10-3 with TRBJ1-2; TRBD1 matches at 9 bases. V shed 4 bases, J shed 5 bases, and the junction held 14 bases outside the gene matches. The CDR3 covers 17 residues. Germline-derived CDR1 and CDR2 are ENHRY and SYGVKD. This chain's CDR3 is CAISAGPGQGLDYGYTF. DNA of the CDR3: TGTGCCATCAGTGCGGGACCGGGACAGGGTTTAGATTATGGCTACACCTTC.

The rearrangement uses TRBV29-1 and TRBJ1-2, with TRBD1 as a possible D gene (5 bases). V lost 4 bases and J lost 5, with 8 bases in between. This CDR3 comprises 11 residues. Germline CDR1 reads SQVTM; CDR2 reads ANQGSEA. CDR3 amino acids: CSVVEGYGYTF. CDR3 DNA sequence: TGCAGCGTTGTGGAGGGGTATGGCTACACCTTC. The variable domain in full, with the rest retrieved from reference TRBV29-1 and TRBJ1-2, is SAVISQKPSRDICQRGTSLTIQCQVDSQVTMMFWYRQQPGQSLTLIATANQGSEATYESGFVIDKFPISRPNLTFSTLTVSNMSPEDSSIYLCSVVEGYGYTFGSGTRLTVV.

The chain links TRBV30 to TRBJ2-7; no clear D gene. Trimming took off 2 bases at V and 4 bases at J, with 12 bases between the two ends. Germline assignment: CDR1 GTSNPN and CDR2 SVGIG (reference sequence). The CDR3 has 13 amino acids. The CDR3 nucleotides are TGTGCCTGGAGTATTGGCAGGAGATACGAGCAGTACTTC. This translates into CAWSIGRRYEQYF.

The sample holds a few counts of this clone. An end of the junction differs from the germline gene, which may be a read error. This rearrangement joins TRBV7-2 to TRBJ2-2; 12 bases align to TRBD2. The CDR3 runs to 15 residues. Germline assignment: CDR1 SGHTA and CDR2 FQGNSA. The CDR3, as DNA: TGTGCCAGCAGCCTAGCGGGAGGGATTAGGGGGGAGCTGTTTTTT. This encodes CASSLAGGIRGELFF.

This clone was seen more than once but under ten times. The CDR3: CASSPAQYQAGELFF. The CDR3 bases are TGTGCCAGCAGTCCAGCCCAGTACCAGGCCGGGGAGCTGTTTTTT. The chain uses TRBV2 and TRBJ2-2; D is uncertain. The V gene's germline CDR1 is SNHLY and CDR2 FYNNEI. CDR3 length: 15 amino acids. Trimming cost V 5 bases and J 6 bases, with 16 bases left between them.